The 32 T cell receptor beta chains listed next were all sequenced from one sample in a study of blood T cell repertoires in COVID-19. Assay: immunoSEQ multiplex PCR; the TCRdb copy retains only in-frame clones and omits some. The data hold 310,000 or so clones, with around 86% observed a single time. The source material was peripheral blood. Receptors were obtained from a man aged 45-60 years with active or convalescent COVID-19.

This clone was observed a few times. The CDR3 loop reads CASGLVHGRGEYSGNTIYF. CDR3 in DNA: TGTGCTAGTGGTTTGGTACATGGCAGGGGTGAGTACTCTGGAAACACCATATATTTT. V usage is TRBV12-5 and J usage is TRBJ1-3, with a weak D call TRBD1 (6 bases). Trimming removed 0 bases from V and 0 bases from J, with 18 bases in between. Germline values: CDR1 LGHNT, CDR2 FRNRAP. CDR3 length equals 19 residues.

The chain links TRBV28 to TRBJ2-7; D may be TRBD1 (5 bases). The CDR3 is 12 residues long. Germline V gives CDR1 MDHEN, CDR2 SYDVKM. Trimming left V 5 bases short and J 7 bases short, with 12 bases between. The CDR3 loop reads CASSPAGSEQYF. In DNA, the CDR3 is TGTGCCAGCAGTCCGGCAGGGTCAGAGCAGTACTTC.

This chain connects TRBV5-1 to TRBJ1-4; 7 bases align to TRBD1. Looked up from germline, CDR1 is SGHRS and CDR2 is YFSETQ. The CDR3 spans 14 residues. V lost 2 bases and J lost 5; bases outside the gene matches: 3. CDR3 coding DNA: TGCGCCAGCAGCTTCGGGACAGCCAATGAAAAACTGTTTTTT. Protein product: CASSFGTANEKLFF.

This chain joins TRBV23-1 and TRBJ2-2; D not resolved. Being an ORF, TRBV23-1 has a function that is uncertain. CDR3 length equals 15 residues. Trimming pared 2 bases from V and 2 bases from J, leaving 9 bases between. The CDR3 nucleotides read TGCGCCAGCAGTCAACAGCGCGGAAACACCGGGGAGCTGTTTTTT. Amino acids: CASSQQRGNTGELFF.

This chain joins TRBV6-2 or TRBV6-3 and TRBJ1-6, with no clear D. CDR1 is MNHEY and CDR2 is SVGEGT in the germline V gene. The V end was cut by 2 bases, the J end by 8 bases, with 19 bases between. The CDR3 contains 17 residues. The chain's CDR3 is CASSYRPRGTIDSPLHF. The CDR3 bases are TGTGCCAGCAGTTACAGGCCTCGCGGCACCATCGATTCACCCCTCCACTTT.

This chain connects TRBV2 to TRBJ2-1; D not resolved. The germline V gene has CDR1 SNHLY and CDR2 FYNNEI. The CDR3 consists of 13 residues. The V gene lost 7 bases and the J gene lost 3 bases, with 10 bases spanning the gap. The CDR3 loop reads CASNSYSYNEQFF. In DNA form, the CDR3 reads TGTGCCAGCAATTCGTATAGCTACAATGAGCAGTTCTTC.

This chain joins TRBV6-5 and TRBJ1-2, with D unresolved. The CDR3 contains 16 residues. Germline-derived CDR1 and CDR2 are MNHEY and SVGAGI. V lost 1 base, J lost 1 base, and 13 bases lay in between. This CDR3 is CASSYWGGMGNYGYTF. CDR3 DNA: TGTGCCAGCAGTTACTGGGGAGGGATGGGTAACTATGGCTACACCTTC.

The chain has TRBV9 and TRBJ2-1, with TRBD2 identical over 12 bases. CDR1 and CDR2 from the germline V gene are SGDLS and YYNGEE. The V and J ends lost 3 bases and 7 bases, in that order; junction bases with no gene match: 2. The CDR3 totals 14 residues. CDR3 in DNA: TGTGCCAGCAGCGCGACTAGCGGGGGTAATGAGCAGTTCTTC. This translates into CASSATSGGNEQFF.

This rearrangement joins TRBV28 to TRBJ1-5, with a weak D call TRBD1 (6 bases). The length of the CDR3 is 16 residues. Germline CDR1 and CDR2: MDHEN and SYDVKM. V was trimmed by 3 bases and J by 4 bases, leaving 16 bases between them. In nucleotides, the CDR3 is TGTGCCAGCAGTTTTTGGGGGGGCGAAGTAAATCAGCCCCAGCATTTT. It codes for CASSFWGGEVNQPQHF. Looking up the rest from reference TRBV28 and TRBJ1-5 gives the full variable domain: DVKVTQSSRYLVKRTGEKVFLECVQDMDHENMFWYRQDPGLGLRLIYFSYDVKMKEKGDIPEGYSVSREKKERFSLILESASTNQTSMYLCASSFWGGEVNQPQHFGDGTRLSIL.

V and J are TRBV5-6 and TRBJ2-1, with 11 bases lining up with TRBD2. Germline V gene data show CDR1 as SGHDT and CDR2 as YYEEEE. Germline trimming cut 7 bases from V and 8 bases from J; bases unmatched to any gene: 8. The CDR3 is 14 amino acids. CDR3: CASRGTSGMYEQFF. The CDR3 coding sequence is TGTGCCAGCCGGGGGACTAGCGGAATGTATGAGCAGTTCTTC.

The chain recombines TRBV28 with TRBJ2-7; 8 bases are shared with TRBD2. V gave up 8 bases and J gave up 2 bases; unmatched junction bases: 5. This CDR3 has 13 amino acids. Germline CDR1 is MDHEN and CDR2 is SYDVKM. This CDR3 reads CASRGGPTYEQYF. In DNA, the CDR3 is TGTGCCAGCCGGGGGGGGCCGACCTACGAGCAGTACTTC.

The rearrangement uses TRBV5-1 and TRBJ2-4; TRBD1 is a possible D gene (5 bases). Trimming removed 0 bases at V and 0 bases at J, with 19 bases between. Germline CDR1 reads SGHRS; CDR2 reads YFSETQ. The CDR3 extends over 19 amino acids. CDR3 in amino acids: CASSLEGALGAGAKNIQYF. The CDR3 DNA sequence: TGCGCCAGCAGCTTGGAGGGTGCGTTAGGGGCAGGAGCCAAAAACATTCAGTACTTC.

This chain links TRBV7-9 with TRBJ2-7, with D possibly TRBD1 on 5 matching bases. Looked up from germline, CDR1 is SEHNR and CDR2 is FQNEAQ (reference sequence). V was cut by 4 bases and J by 2 bases, with 12 bases left in between. CDR3 length: 14 residues. The CDR3 loop is CASSSVRGTYEQYF. CDR3 in DNA: TGTGCCAGCAGCTCGGTTAGGGGTACCTACGAGCAGTACTTC.

This chain joins TRBV7-8 and TRBJ2-2, with D perhaps matching TRBD2 (5 bases). Deletions cut 2 bases from V and 6 bases from J, with 7 bases between. Looked up from germline, CDR1 is SGHVS and CDR2 is FQNEAQ. The CDR3 has 13 amino acids. DNA for the CDR3: TGTGCCAGCAGCTTATGGCGGGCCGGGGAGCTGTTTTTT. It translates to CASSLWRAGELFF.

The chain links TRBV25-1 to TRBJ2-4; 10 bases agree with TRBD2. CDR3 length: 16 amino acids. The germline CDR1 and CDR2 sequences are MGHDK and SYGVNS. V dropped 3 bases and J dropped 0; count of bases not matched to a gene: 2. The CDR3: CASSDRLAGAKNIQYF. CDR3 nucleotide sequence: TGTGCCAGCAGTGACCGACTAGCGGGAGCCAAAAACATTCAGTACTTC.

The rearrangement joins TRBV12-3 or TRBV12-4 to TRBJ1-2; D is perhaps TRBD1 (5 bases). The CDR3 runs to 13 residues. V lost 6 bases and J lost 1, with 9 bases in between. CDR3 residues: CASRSQDNYGYTF. CDR3 nucleotides: TGTGCCAGCAGATCACAGGATAACTATGGCTACACCTTC.

This clone was seen just once. The chain joins TRBV10-3 to TRBJ1-4; 8 positions agree with TRBD1. V lost 0 bases to trimming and J lost 8 bases; unmatched junction nucleotides: 5. CDR3 length: 15 amino acids. Germline CDR1 ENHRY, CDR2 SYGVKD. Written as DNA, the CDR3 is TGTGCCATCAGTGAGTCACAGGGGGGTTCGGAAAAACTGTTTTTT. Translation: CAISESQGGSEKLFF.

The J gene is TRBJ1-4, the V gene TRBV10-3; maybe TRBD1 (5 bases). Germline CDR1 and CDR2: ENHRY and SYGVKD. The CDR3 is made up of 15 amino acids. V was pared by 4 bases and J by 0 bases, with 9 bases between. This CDR3 is CAISGGDATNEKLFF. CDR3 nucleotides: TGTGCCATCAGTGGGGGGGACGCAACTAATGAAAAACTGTTTTTT.

J is TRBJ1-6 and V is TRBV20-1; the D is unclear. Germline CDR1 and CDR2: DFQATT and SNEGSKA (reference sequence). The V end lost 3 bases, the J end lost 6 bases, and 9 bases lay between the germline ends. This CDR3 contains 13 residues. The CDR3 bases are TGCAGTGCTAGTCCAACAGTTAATTCACCCCTCCACTTT. Its protein is CSASPTVNSPLHF.

This rearrangement joins TRBV4-2 to TRBJ2-2; D is undetermined. The CDR3 loop spans 12 amino acids. Trimming removed 2 bases at V and 5 bases at J, with 3 bases between. The germline V gene encodes CDR1 LGHNA and CDR2 YNFKEQ. The CDR3 loop is CASSQQTGELFF. DNA of the CDR3: TGTGCCAGCAGCCAACAGACCGGGGAGCTGTTTTTT.

This clone was found once. The chain is built from TRBV10-1 and TRBJ2-7; 9 bases align to TRBD2. Germline V gene sequence: CDR1 WNHNN, CDR2 SYGVQD (reference sequence). V shed 0 bases, J shed 6 bases, and the junction held 0 bases outside the gene matches. This CDR3 has 13 amino acids. Here the CDR3 DNA reads TGCGCCAGCAGTGAGTCGCGGGAGGGCGAGCAGTACTTC. It is translated as CASSESREGEQYF.

The chain employs TRBV5-1 and TRBJ1-1; 7 bases match TRBD1. V gave up 2 bases and J gave up 4 bases; unmatched junction bases: 8. CDR1 is SGHRS and CDR2 is YFSETQ in the germline V gene. This CDR3 region has 15 residues. CDR3 in amino acids: CASSLDRAAGTEAFF. The CDR3 DNA sequence: TGCGCCAGCAGCTTAGACAGGGCTGCGGGCACTGAAGCTTTCTTT.

This chain links TRBV6-2 or TRBV6-3 with TRBJ2-7; D ambiguous. The germline V and J ends were trimmed by 5 bases and 6 bases, with 20 bases remaining between them. CDR1 and CDR2 from the germline V gene are MNHEY and SVGEGT. CDR3 length equals 15 residues. The CDR3 here is CASSPSPSDGREQYF. The CDR3, as DNA: TGTGCCAGCAGTCCGTCCCCTAGTGACGGTCGCGAGCAGTACTTC.

V and J are TRBV11-3 and TRBJ2-7, with 8 bases lining up with TRBD2. This CDR3 is built from 15 residues. Germline V CDR1 and CDR2: SGHNT, YENEEA. The J segment lost 5 bases and the V segment lost 1 base, leaving 7 bases of the junction unmatched. CDR3 nucleotide sequence: TGTGCCAGCAGCTTAGCTTTAGCGGGGTTCAACGAGCAGTACTTC. This codes for CASSLALAGFNEQYF.

The CDR3 sequence: CASSLATGGREQFF. For the CDR3, the DNA is TGTGCCAGCAGCTTAGCCACAGGGGGCCGGGAGCAGTTCTTC. The gene calls are TRBV7-2 and TRBJ2-1, with 9 bases lining up with TRBD1. Germline loops: CDR1 SGHTA, CDR2 FQGNSA. The CDR3 is made up of 14 amino acids. V dropped 0 bases and J dropped 10; count of bases not matched to a gene: 4.

This sequence joins TRBV7-2 and TRBJ2-2; maybe TRBD1 (5 bases). The CDR3 contains 15 residues. Germline V gene sequence: CDR1 SGHTA, CDR2 FQGNSA. V was pared by 3 bases and J by 4 bases, with 12 bases between. As DNA, the CDR3 is TGTGCCAGCAGCTTCCTAGGGGCGCGCACCGGGGAGCTGTTTTTT. Residues: CASSFLGARTGELFF.

The chain carries TRBV6-1 and TRBJ1-2; D uncertain. The CDR3 sequence is 15 residues long. The germline gives CDR1 MNHNS, CDR2 SASEGT. V lost 3 bases, J lost 0 bases, and 11 bases lay in between. The CDR3 sequence is CASSDWTGANYGYTF. CDR3 coding DNA: TGTGCCAGCAGTGATTGGACTGGAGCTAACTATGGCTACACCTTC.

This chain uses TRBV30 with TRBJ1-1; perhaps TRBD1 as D (5 bases). This CDR3 comprises 11 residues. The germline V gene has CDR1 GTSNPN and CDR2 SVGIG (reference sequence). Trimming took off 4 bases at V and 8 bases at J, with 11 bases between the two ends. The CDR3 nucleotides are TGTGCCTGGACCCGGGCAGGGGAAGCTTTCTTT. As protein: CAWTRAGEAFF.

The chain employs TRBV6-1 and TRBJ2-3; D may be TRBD1 (6 bases). The CDR3 runs to 14 residues. Trimming took off 3 bases at V and 4 bases at J, with 11 bases between the two ends. Germline CDR1 reads MNHNS; CDR2 reads SASEGT. The CDR3 DNA is TGTGCCAGCAGTGAGGGGGCAGGGGCAGATACGCAGTATTTT. Translating gives CASSEGAGADTQYF.

The chain links TRBV7-3 to TRBJ1-3; the match to TRBD1 covers 9 bases. Germline trimming cut 3 bases from V and 2 bases from J; bases unmatched to any gene: 5. The CDR3 is 16 amino acids. CDR1 is SGHTA, CDR2 FQGTGA, per germline. The CDR3 coding sequence is TGTGCCAGCAGCTTTTCGGGACAGGGAACTGGAAACACCATATATTTT. Residues: CASSFSGQGTGNTIYF. The full variable domain, completed using reference TRBV7-3 and TRBJ1-3, is GAGVSQTPSNKVTEKGKYVELRCDPISGHTALYWYRQSLGQGPEFLIYFQGTGAADDSGLPNDRFFAVRPEGSVSTLKIQRTERGDSAVYLCASSFSGQGTGNTIYFGEGSWLTVV.

This clone was recorded once. The gene calls are TRBV6-6 and TRBJ1-2; D possibly corresponds to TRBD1 (6 bases). Trimming shortened V by 7 bases and J by 3 bases, and 15 bases separated the two germline ends. This CDR3 is built from 14 residues. CDR1 and CDR2 from the germline V gene are MNHNY and SVGAGI (reference sequence). The CDR3, as DNA: TGTGCCAGCACCGCACAGGGTCACGACTATGGCTACACCTTC. Encoded protein: CASTAQGHDYGYTF.

A note on this clone: Other nucleotide sequences from this sample produce the same CDR3. The chain joins TRBV18 to TRBJ1-5; 8 bases align to TRBD1. This CDR3 has 16 residues. Germline CDR1 KGHSH, CDR2 LQKENI. Unmatched junction bases numbered 5, after V lost 3 bases and J lost 1 base. CDR3 region: CASSPGQGGSNQPQHF. As DNA, the CDR3 is TGTGCCAGCTCACCCGGACAGGGAGGGAGCAATCAGCCCCAGCATTTT. Drawing the rest from reference TRBV18 and TRBJ1-5, the complete variable domain is NAGVMQNPRHLVRRRGQEARLRCSPMKGHSHVYWYRQLPEEGLKFMVYLQKENIIDESGMPKERFSAEFPKEGPSILRIQQVVRGDSAAYFCASSPGQGGSNQPQHFGDGTRLSIL.